This TCR beta chain originates from a study of blood T cells in healthy people across ages. For the second PCR, which ran for 7 to 11 cycles, a sample-barcoded 5' primer and a J-beta primer mix were used. TCRdb re-derived calls from the 5' RACE reads in MiXCR, one entry per CDR3 protein. The data show hundreds of thousands of distinct CDR3 sequences, about 52% seen once. This clonotype was seen only a few times. Deletions cut 2 bases from V and 8 bases from J, with 18 bases between. Germline V gene sequence: CDR1 SNHLY, CDR2 FYNNEI. The CDR3 has 16 residues. Sequenced material: blood. The V gene is TRBV2, the J gene TRBJ1-4; D not certain. This clonotype originated in a woman in her sixties or seventies in good health. This CDR3 is CASSENLFLRKEKLFF. CDR3 nucleotide sequence: TGTGCCAGCAGTGAAAATCTGTTCCTCCGGAAAGAAAAACTGTTTTTT. The whole variable domain, remainder taken from reference TRBV2 and TRBJ1-4, is EPEVTQTPSHQVTQMGQEVILRCVPISNHLYFYWYRQILGQKVEFLVSFYNNEISEKSEIFDDQFSVERPDGSNFTLKIRSTKLEDSAMYFCASSENLFLRKEKLFFGSGTQLSVL.